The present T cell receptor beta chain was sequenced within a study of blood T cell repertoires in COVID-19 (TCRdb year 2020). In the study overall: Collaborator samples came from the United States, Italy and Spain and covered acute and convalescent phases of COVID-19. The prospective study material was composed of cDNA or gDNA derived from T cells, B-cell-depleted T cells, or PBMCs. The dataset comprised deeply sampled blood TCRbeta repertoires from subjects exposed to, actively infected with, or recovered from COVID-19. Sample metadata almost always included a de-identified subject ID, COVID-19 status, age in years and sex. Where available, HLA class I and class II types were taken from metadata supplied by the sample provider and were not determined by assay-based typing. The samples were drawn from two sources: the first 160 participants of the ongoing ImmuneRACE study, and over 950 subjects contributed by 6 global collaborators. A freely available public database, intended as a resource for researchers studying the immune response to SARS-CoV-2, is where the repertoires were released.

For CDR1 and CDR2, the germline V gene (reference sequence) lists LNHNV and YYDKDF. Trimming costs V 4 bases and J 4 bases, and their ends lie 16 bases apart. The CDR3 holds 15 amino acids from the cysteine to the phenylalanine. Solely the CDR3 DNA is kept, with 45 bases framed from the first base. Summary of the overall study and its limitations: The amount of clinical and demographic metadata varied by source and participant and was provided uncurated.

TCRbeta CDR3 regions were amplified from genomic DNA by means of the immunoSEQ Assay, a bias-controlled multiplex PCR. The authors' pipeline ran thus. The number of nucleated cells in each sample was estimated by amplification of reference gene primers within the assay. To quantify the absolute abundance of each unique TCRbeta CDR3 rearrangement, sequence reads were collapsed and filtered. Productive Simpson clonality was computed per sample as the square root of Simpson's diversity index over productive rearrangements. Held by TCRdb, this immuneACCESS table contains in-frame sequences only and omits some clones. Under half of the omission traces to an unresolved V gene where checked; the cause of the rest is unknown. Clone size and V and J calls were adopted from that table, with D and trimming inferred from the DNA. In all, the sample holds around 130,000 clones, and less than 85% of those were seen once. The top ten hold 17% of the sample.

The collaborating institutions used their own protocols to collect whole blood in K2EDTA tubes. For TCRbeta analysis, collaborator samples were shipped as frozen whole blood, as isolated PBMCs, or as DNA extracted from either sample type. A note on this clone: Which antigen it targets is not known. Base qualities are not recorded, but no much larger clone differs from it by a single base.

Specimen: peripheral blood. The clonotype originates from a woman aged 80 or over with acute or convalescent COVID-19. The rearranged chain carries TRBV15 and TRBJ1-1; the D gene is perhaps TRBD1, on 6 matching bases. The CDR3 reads CATSTRSGGVTEAFF. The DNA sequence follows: TGTGCCACCAGCACCCGGTCGGGGGGCGTCACTGAAGCTTTCTTT.